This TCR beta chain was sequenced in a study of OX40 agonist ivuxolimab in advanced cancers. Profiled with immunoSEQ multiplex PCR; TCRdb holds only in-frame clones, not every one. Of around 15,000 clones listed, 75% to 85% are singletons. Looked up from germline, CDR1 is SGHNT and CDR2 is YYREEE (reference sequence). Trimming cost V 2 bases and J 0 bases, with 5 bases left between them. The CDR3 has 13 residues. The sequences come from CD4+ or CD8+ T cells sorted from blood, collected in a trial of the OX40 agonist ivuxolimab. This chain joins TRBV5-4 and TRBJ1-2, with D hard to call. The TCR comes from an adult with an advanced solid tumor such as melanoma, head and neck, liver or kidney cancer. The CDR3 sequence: CASSFETNYGYTF. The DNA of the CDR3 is TGTGCCAGCAGCTTCGAAACTAACTATGGCTACACCTTC. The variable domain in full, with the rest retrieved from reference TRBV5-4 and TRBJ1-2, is ETGVTQSPTHLIKTRGQQVTLRCSSQSGHNTVSWYQQALGQGPQFIFQYYREEENGRGNFPPRFSGLQFPNYSSELNVNALELDDSALYLCASSFETNYGYTFGSGTRLTVV.